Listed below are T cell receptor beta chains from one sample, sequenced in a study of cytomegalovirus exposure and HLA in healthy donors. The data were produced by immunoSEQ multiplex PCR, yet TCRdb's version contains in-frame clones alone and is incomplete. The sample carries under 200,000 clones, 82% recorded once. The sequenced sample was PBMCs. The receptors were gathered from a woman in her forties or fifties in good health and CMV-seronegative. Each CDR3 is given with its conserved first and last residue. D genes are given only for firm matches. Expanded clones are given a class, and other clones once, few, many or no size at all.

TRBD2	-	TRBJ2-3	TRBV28	TGTGCCAGCAGCCATTATAGCGGGGCGGGAACAGATACGCAGTATTTT	CASSHYSGAGTDTQYF
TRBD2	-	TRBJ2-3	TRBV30	TGTGCCTGGAGTGGACTAGCGGGGGGCGGGATCACAGATACGCAGTATTTT	CAWSGLAGGGITDTQYF
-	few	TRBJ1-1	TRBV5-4	TGTGCCAGCAGCTCCGCGCTGAACACTGAAGCTTTCTTT	CASSSALNTEAFF
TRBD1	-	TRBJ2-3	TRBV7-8	TGTGCCAGCATAAAACAGGGGGCCGGCACAGATACGCAGTATTTT	CASIKQGAGTDTQYF
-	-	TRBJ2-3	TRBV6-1	TGTGCCAGCAGGACGACAGCTCAGGCGCAGTATTTT	CASRTTAQAQYF
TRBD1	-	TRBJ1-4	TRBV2	TGTGCCAGCAGCGTCACAGGGGGCGGACTGTTTTTT	CASSVTGGGLFF
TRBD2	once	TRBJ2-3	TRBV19	TGTGCCAGTAGTAACGCGGGGGGGGCAGATACGCAGTATTTT	CASSNAGGADTQYF
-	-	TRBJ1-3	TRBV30	TGTGCCTGGAGTGTACATAAGGCACGCGGTAGTGGAAACACCATATATTTT	CAWSVHKARGSGNTIYF
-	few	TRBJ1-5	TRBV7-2	TGTGCCAGCAGCTCAGGGTGGGGTAATCAGCCCCAGCATTTT	CASSSGWGNQPQHF
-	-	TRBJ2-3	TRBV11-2	TGTGCCAGCAGCCCTTCGGGGTCAGGCACAGATACGCAGTATTTT	CASSPSGSGTDTQYF
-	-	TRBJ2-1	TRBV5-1	TGCGCCAGCAGCGTTCTTCTCAATGAGCAGTTCTTC	CASSVLLNEQFF
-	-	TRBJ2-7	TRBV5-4	TGTGCCAGCAGCTTGGCATCGGGGTCCGGCGAGCAGTACTTC	CASSLASGSGEQYF
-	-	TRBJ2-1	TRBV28	TGTGCCAGCAGTTTAGGGGGAAGGGGGGGAGGCAATGAGCAGTTCTTC	CASSLGGRGGGNEQFF
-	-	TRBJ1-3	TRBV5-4	TGTGCCAGCAGCTTGGACAAGGGACTCTCTGGAAACACCATATATTTT	CASSLDKGLSGNTIYF
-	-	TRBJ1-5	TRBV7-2	TGTGCCAGCACCTTAAGGTGGGGGGAAAATCAGCCCCAGCATTTT	CASTLRWGENQPQHF
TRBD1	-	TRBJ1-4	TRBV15	TGTGCCACCGCCTTAGGACAGGGAACAACTAATGAAAAACTGTTTTTT	CATALGQGTTNEKLFF
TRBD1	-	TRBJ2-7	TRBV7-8	TGTGCCAGCAGCACCCTGTTGGGACAGGGGGTCCGCGAGCAGTACTTC	CASSTLLGQGVREQYF
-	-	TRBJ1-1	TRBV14	TGTGCCAGCAGCCCCCTTGGGGGGAGGACTGAAGCTTTCTTT	CASSPLGGRTEAFF
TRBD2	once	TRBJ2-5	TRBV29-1	TGCAGCGTTGCCTGGGGTGGGACTATCCAAGAGACCCAGTACTTC	CSVAWGGTIQETQYF
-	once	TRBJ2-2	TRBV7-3	TGTGCCAGCAGCTTAAGAGAACGGGGAGGAGGGGAGCTGTTTTTT	CASSLRERGGGELFF
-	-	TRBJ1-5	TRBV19	TGTGCCAGTAGTATCACGGTATTGGAGCACAATCAGCCCCAGCATTTT	CASSITVLEHNQPQHF
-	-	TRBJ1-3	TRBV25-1	TGTGCCAGCAGTGCACGCGGGGGAAATGGTGGCACCATATATTTT	CASSARGGNGGTIYF
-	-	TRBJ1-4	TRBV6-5	TGTGCCAGCAGTTACGACAGTGATGAAAAACTGTTTTTT	CASSYDSDEKLFF
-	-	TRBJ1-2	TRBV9	TGTGCCAGCAGCGCCGCGGGGGCTAACTATGGCTACACCTTC	CASSAAGANYGYTF
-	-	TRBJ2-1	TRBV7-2	TGTGCCAGCAGCTTACTCCCAAGTCGGTCGATCTTCTTC	CASSLLPSRSIFF
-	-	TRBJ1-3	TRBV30	TGTGCCTGGAGGGGGCGGGGAAACACCATATATTTT	CAWRGRGNTIYF
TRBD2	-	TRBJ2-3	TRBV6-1	TGTGCCAGCAGTGAAGGGGGGACTAGCGTGTATTTT	CASSEGGTSVYF
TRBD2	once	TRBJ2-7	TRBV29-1	TGCAGCGTCGCGCGACGGGGGGGCTCTTACGAGCAGTACTTC	CSVARRGGSYEQYF
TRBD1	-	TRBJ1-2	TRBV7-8	TGTGCCAGCACCGGCCGTGTGGGACAGGGGGCTTCTGGCTATGGCTACACCTTC	CASTGRVGQGASGYGYTF
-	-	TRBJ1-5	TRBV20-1	TGCAGTGCCGGACTTAATCAGCCCCAGCATTTT	CSAGLNQPQHF
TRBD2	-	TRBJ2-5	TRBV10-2	TGCGCCAGTAGAGGACTAGCGGGGGGGCAAGAGACCCAGTACTTC	CASRGLAGGQETQYF
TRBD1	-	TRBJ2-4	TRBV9	TGTGCCAGCAGCCCGACAGGGGGGTCGGCAAACATTCAGTACTTC	CASSPTGGSANIQYF
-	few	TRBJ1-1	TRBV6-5	TGTGCCAGCAGTTCCCCGGGGGGGAGTCGGACTGAAGCTTTCTTT	CASSSPGGSRTEAFF
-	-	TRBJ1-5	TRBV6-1	TGTGCCAGCAGTGATGAGGGTATGGGAGGCAATCAGCCCCAGCATTTT	CASSDEGMGGNQPQHF
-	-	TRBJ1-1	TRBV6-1	TGTGCCAGCATGCCGTCGGGGGCTTTCTTT	CASMPSGAFF
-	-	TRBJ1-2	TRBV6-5	TGTGCCAGCAGTTTTCTCTACCGGGACTATGGCTACACCTTC	CASSFLYRDYGYTF
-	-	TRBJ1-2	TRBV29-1	TGCAGCGTTGAAGCCGTATCGGGGGGGGGCGGCTATGGCTACACCTTC	CSVEAVSGGGGYGYTF
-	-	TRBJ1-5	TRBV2	TGTGCCAGCAGCCCAGGGGGCAATCAGCCCCAGCATTTT	CASSPGGNQPQHF
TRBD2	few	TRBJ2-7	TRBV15	TGTGCCACCAGCAGAGTGGCTAGCGGGGAATACGAGCAGTACTTC	CATSRVASGEYEQYF
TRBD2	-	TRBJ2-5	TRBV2	TGTGCCAGCAGTGAAGTAGCGGGTTCAGGGGAGACCCAGTACTTC	CASSEVAGSGETQYF
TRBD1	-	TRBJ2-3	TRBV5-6	TGTGCCAGCAGCTTGGCGGGGACAGGGTCTTTGTCAGATACGCAGTATTTT	CASSLAGTGSLSDTQYF